This TCR beta chain was identified during a study of blood T cell repertoires in COVID-19. Methods used by the authors: Estimated nucleated cell counts came from reference gene primer amplification. Produced via immunoSEQ multiplex PCR; TCRdb's table is partial and in-frame only. D and trimming were read from the DNA, whereas the V and J calls and clone size are those reported in that table. The sample carries around 170,000 clones, 88% recorded once. Germline assignment: CDR1 SNHLY and CDR2 FYNNEI. The CDR3 has 14 amino acids. The junction had 6 bases not matched to a gene; V was cut back by 6 bases and J by 4 bases.

Sequenced sample: peripheral blood. The chain couples TRBV2 to TRBJ1-5, with 7 bases fitting TRBD1. The sequence was collected from a man aged 55 to 70 with acute or convalescent COVID-19. CDR3 DNA sequence: TGTGCCAGCAGCGTAGACAGGGAGAATCAGCCCCAGCATTTT. Translated, it gives CASSVDRENQPQHF.